The sequence of this T cell receptor (beta chain) was determined in a study of T cell responses to AZD1222 COVID-19 vaccine. Measured with immunoSEQ multiplex PCR; TCRdb has only the in-frame clones, and not every one. Of 150,000 or so clones listed, approximately 89% are singletons. With regard to this clone: Its antigen is undetermined.

The CDR3 is made up of 19 amino acids. Trimming took off 2 bases at V and 3 bases at J, with 20 bases between the two ends. The study, taken as a whole, reports: Along spike, vaccine-associated CD4 TCRs were found throughout, with dominance at 160-218 and 743-854. With two AZD1222 doses given, Spike-specific TCR breadth and depth both rose.

This specimen was peripheral blood, taken on day 0 of MenACWY control vaccination. The chain carries TRBV23-1 and TRBJ1-6; no definite D call. TRBV23-1 carries the ORF label, with uncertain function. The sequence derives from an adult in good health. The CDR3, as DNA: TGCGCCAGCAGTCAAACCACCTCCCCCCGAGGGCTCTATAATTCACCCCTCCACTTT. Its protein is CASSQTTSPRGLYNSPLHF.